This T cell receptor beta chain was retrieved from a study of T cells in Graves' hyperthyroidism and ophthalmopathy (dated by TCRdb to 2018 to 2020). For the wider study: Peripheral blood samples were taken at initial diagnosis, before any treatment was given. The paper describes TCR Vbeta CDR3 sequencing of about 140 peripheral blood samples, made up of roughly 45 ophthalmopathy patients, approximately 76 hyperthyroidism patients and around 17 progressor patients. The study also compared thyroid tissue and blood T-cell repertoires from roughly 6 Graves' hyperthyroidism patients. An independent validation cohort of about 20 hyperthyroidism patients and 15 or so patients who later progressed to ophthalmopathy tested prospective prediction of ophthalmopathy. To identify distinguishing TCR V-J signatures, a discovery cohort of 100 patients was used, comprising 43 with Graves' ophthalmopathy and 57 with stable Graves' hyperthyroidism. For training and testing, the 100 patients in the discovery cohort were randomly divided in a 7:3 ratio. After blood sampling, hyperthyroidism patients were treated with methimazole at a starting dose of 30 mg daily, and ophthalmopathy patients were treated with high-dose intravenous methylprednisolone. On the study overall, not on this receptor specifically: A model built on a 13 V-J signature distinguished ophthalmopathy from stable hyperthyroidism, reaching approximately 89% sensitivity and around 82% specificity in cross-validation and 80%/75% in testing. In validation, progression to ophthalmopathy was predicted by the model with nearly 71% sensitivity and approximately 78% specificity, a median of approximately 6.5 months before onset. Sample size was not statistically predetermined, and blinding of investigators to group allocation was not performed. Blood samples also contained most of the expanded thyroid clonotypes (frequency above 0.001), which suggests that blood repertoires may reflect thyroid immune responses.

Amplification of TCR beta CDR3 regions was carried out from RNA transcripts. A first-round RT-PCR of the TCR CDR3 used the HTBI primer set with the Qiagen OneStep RT-PCR kit. Libraries were constructed in a second round of multiplex PCR, after which size selection and purification were performed. Paired-end sequencing of the libraries was performed with 100 bp reads on an Illumina HiSeq2000. In the paper's pipeline: SOAPnuke was used to process the raw data, throwing out any read that contained adapters or uncalled bases, had a mean Phred below 15, or lacked an exact constant-primer or identifier match. High-quality paired reads were merged with COPE v1.2.5, and unique nucleotide sequences were defined as clonotypes. MiTCR v1.1 was used to align clonotypes to the IMGT TRBV, TRBD and TRBJ reference segments. The analysis was restricted to V-J combinations with a frequency above 0.0001, which together covered 99.2% of the repertoires. A TCS score was defined as the ratio of F50 (clonal expansion) to E x V (chaos), with BLOSUM62-based TCRdist applied between CDR3 peptides within each V-J. Welch's t-statistics and random forest reduced several hundred V-J features to 10 to 15, which were used in a naive Bayes classifier (R e1071). The public sequencing data were trimmed at Q25 with fastp and processed into clonotypes with MiXCR by TCRdb, which kept only in-frame beta chains. Every entry covers one CDR3 protein and lists the most common genes and DNA from its rows. None of the V and J calls come from the authors' own analysis; TCRdb made them. The sample yields hundreds of thousands of distinct CDR3 sequences; roughly 15% were counted once. The top ten hold around an eighth of the sample.

Ophthalmopathy patients had moderately to severely active disease, Clinical Activity Score of at least 3, NOSPECS grade of at least 4, and duration under 3 months. The study excluded patients with uncontrolled infections, other autoimmune diseases, pregnancy or lactation. Diagnoses relied on clinical symptoms, serum thyroxine and TRAb, thyroid ultrasound and orbital computed tomography. Ficoll-Paque density gradient centrifugation was used to isolate PBMCs from around 10 ml of fresh peripheral blood. Trizol reagent was used to extract total RNA, and RNA quality was then checked on an Agilent 2100 Bioanalyzer. The cysteine opens and the phenylalanine closes a CDR3 of 17 amino acids. Only the CDR3 DNA stays, 51 bases, in frame from base 1. CDR1 and CDR2, per the germline V gene (reference sequence), are MNHEY and SMNVEV. V was cut back by 2 bases and J by 4 bases, leaving a gap of 18 bases between them.

Regarding this clonotype: Its recognized antigen is unknown. No much larger clone is present one base from it, and per-base qualities are unavailable.

The V gene is TRBV27 and the J gene is TRBJ1-5; 6 matching bases give a weak D call of TRBD1. The material sequenced was blood. This sequence was found in a woman in her 50s with Graves' ophthalmopathy. CDR3 loop: CASSLNWGGGGNQPQHF. At the DNA level, the sequence is TGTGCCAGCAGTTTAAATTGGGGGGGAGGGGGTAATCAGCCCCAGCATTTT.